The sequence of this T cell receptor beta chain was determined in a study of regulatory T cells in long-lasting Graves disease. The CDR3 length is 16 residues. After removal of 3 bases from V and 4 bases from J, the junction contained 8 bases not matched to a gene. Germline assignment: CDR1 MGHRA and CDR2 YSYEKL. Construction of TCR beta libraries relied on iRepertoire HTBI primers and on Arm-PCR targeting CDR3 regions. TCRdb re-derived calls from the multiplex PCR reads in MiXCR, one entry per CDR3 protein. The profile shows around 400,000 distinct CDR3 sequences, 12% of them singletons. About this clonotype itself: As yet, its antigen is unknown.

Notes on the study in general: The researchers studied only peripheral blood, not thyroid tissue.

Indicated time point: newly diagnosed GD, antithyroid drugs for less than 3 months. Isolated PBMC RNA provided the starting material for the TCR library. A further study also used this sample, focusing on T cells in Graves' hyperthyroidism and ophthalmopathy.

The sequenced sample was peripheral blood mononuclear cells (PBMCs), obtained at new diagnosis, from a patient treated with antithyroid drugs. This chain links TRBV4-1 with TRBJ2-3; TRBD1 aligns across 9 bases. The origin of this receptor is a woman in her late teens or twenties with Graves disease. The CDR3 here is CASSHLRGQGSDTQYF. CDR3 bases: TGCGCCAGCAGCCACCTCCGGGGACAGGGATCAGATACGCAGTATTTT.